Listed here is a single TCR beta chain. The antigen this receptor binds is unknown. Per-nucleotide qualities are absent, and no much larger clonotype sits a single base away. The CDR3 goes from the cysteine to the phenylalanine over 14 residues. The sequence is cut down to CDR3 DNA, 42 bases in frame from base 1. Trimming takes 3 bases from V and 6 bases from J, and the germline ends sit 9 bases apart. The germline V gene (reference sequence) supplies CDR1 LNHDA and CDR2 SQIVND. Participants in the prospective study were enrolled through a virtual design, were aged roughly 18 to 100 years, and lived in approximately 25 United States geographic areas. In the prospective study, participants were assigned to cohorts based on the clinical history participants reported in a screening survey and a study questionnaire. For ImmuneRACE Cohort 3, a participant was defined as recovered based on two consecutive negative NP/OP PCR tests, clearance by a healthcare professional, or resolution of symptoms. In the prospective study, mobile phlebotomists collected whole blood, serum and a nasopharyngeal or oropharyngeal swab from each participant. Over a roughly two-month period, participants in the prospective study had the option of providing additional blood draws and questionnaires. Blood samples from the prospective study were shipped frozen or at room temperature prior to DNA extraction.

These data belong to a study of blood T cell repertoires in COVID-19 (dated by TCRdb to about 2020). Study-level background: Collaborator samples came from the United States, Italy and Spain and covered acute and convalescent phases of COVID-19. Samples came from the ongoing ImmuneRACE study (first 160 participants) plus 1,254 subjects from 6 global collaborators. The prospective study material was composed of cDNA or gDNA derived from T cells, B-cell-depleted T cells, or PBMCs. Sample metadata almost always included a de-identified subject ID, COVID-19 status, age in years and sex. Where HLA class I and class II types were available, the types were taken from metadata supplied by the sample provider, not from assay-based typing. The dataset comprised deeply sampled blood TCRbeta repertoires from subjects exposed to, actively infected with, or recovered from COVID-19. The repertoires were released in a freely available public database intended as a resource for research on the immune response to SARS-CoV-2.

TCRbeta CDR3 regions were amplified from genomic DNA by means of the immunoSEQ Assay, a bias-controlled multiplex PCR. Concerning the study's data processing: Nucleated cell counts per sample were estimated from amplification of reference gene primers within the assay. To quantify the absolute abundance of each unique TCRbeta CDR3 rearrangement, sequence reads were collapsed and filtered. For each sample, productive Simpson clonality was calculated as the square root of Simpson's diversity index across productive rearrangements. TCRdb took this table from immuneACCESS and kept in-frame rearrangements with V and J called. Such tables lack part of the clones; where checked against another copy, unresolved V genes explain under half of the gap, and the rest is unexplained. The D gene and trimming were derived from the DNA, and the V and J assignments and clone size from that table. Present in this sample are some 500,000 clones, approximately 87% of which were seen just once. Over 1.5% of the sample is in the top ten clones.

Overall study outcomes, separate from this receptor: The quantity of clinical and demographic metadata differed by source and by participant and was supplied without curation.

Sequencing was carried out using PBMCs or T cells enriched from blood (not recorded which). The chain was built from TRBV19 and TRBJ1-6; no D gene call is confident. The clonotype originates from a woman aged 40 to 50 who had recovered from COVID-19. DNA sequence: TGTGCCAGTAGTATGTATTACAGTAATTCACCCCTCCACTTT. Translated, it gives CASSMYYSNSPLHF.